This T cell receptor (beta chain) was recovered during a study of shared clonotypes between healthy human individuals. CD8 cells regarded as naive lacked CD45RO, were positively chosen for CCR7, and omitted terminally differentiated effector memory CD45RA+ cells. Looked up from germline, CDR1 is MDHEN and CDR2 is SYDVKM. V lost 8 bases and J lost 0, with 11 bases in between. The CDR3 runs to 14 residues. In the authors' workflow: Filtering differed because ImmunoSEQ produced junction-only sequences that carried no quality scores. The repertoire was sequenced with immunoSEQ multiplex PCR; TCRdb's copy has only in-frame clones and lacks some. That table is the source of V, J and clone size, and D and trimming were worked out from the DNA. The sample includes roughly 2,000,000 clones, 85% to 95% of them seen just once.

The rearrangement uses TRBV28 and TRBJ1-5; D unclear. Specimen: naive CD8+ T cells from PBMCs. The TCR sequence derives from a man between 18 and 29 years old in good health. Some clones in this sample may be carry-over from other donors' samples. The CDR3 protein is CASVTDLSNQPQHF. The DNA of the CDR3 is TGTGCCAGCGTTACAGACCTTAGCAATCAGCCCCAGCATTTT.